This T cell receptor beta chain comes out of a study of naive and memory T cell subsets. TCR cDNA received a 3' ligated oligonucleotide that carried a UMI. Adult healthy volunteers gave 2.5 ml peripheral blood for whole-blood RNA. Unsorted total RNA, about 1 to 1,100 ng, was DNase treated before reverse transcription. Four PCR rounds used nested alpha and beta constant region primers plus the SP2 primer. Alpha and beta constant region primers primed reverse transcription for blood and skin samples. Each CDR3 protein gets one entry after TCRdb re-called the 5' RACE reads with MiXCR. This sample carries about 32,000 distinct CDR3 sequences, over 15% of them seen once, and the ten largest clones take around 2.6%. The germline gives CDR1 MGHDK, CDR2 SYGVNS. This CDR3 spans 15 amino acids. Trimming removed 2 bases at V and 2 bases at J, with 9 bases between.

This chain links TRBV25-1 with TRBJ1-4; D is perhaps TRBD1 (6 bases). The source of this sequence is a female donor in good health. CDR3 residues: CASSEQGLTNEKLFF. The CDR3 coding sequence is TGTGCCAGCAGTGAACAGGGGTTGACTAATGAAAAACTGTTTTTT.